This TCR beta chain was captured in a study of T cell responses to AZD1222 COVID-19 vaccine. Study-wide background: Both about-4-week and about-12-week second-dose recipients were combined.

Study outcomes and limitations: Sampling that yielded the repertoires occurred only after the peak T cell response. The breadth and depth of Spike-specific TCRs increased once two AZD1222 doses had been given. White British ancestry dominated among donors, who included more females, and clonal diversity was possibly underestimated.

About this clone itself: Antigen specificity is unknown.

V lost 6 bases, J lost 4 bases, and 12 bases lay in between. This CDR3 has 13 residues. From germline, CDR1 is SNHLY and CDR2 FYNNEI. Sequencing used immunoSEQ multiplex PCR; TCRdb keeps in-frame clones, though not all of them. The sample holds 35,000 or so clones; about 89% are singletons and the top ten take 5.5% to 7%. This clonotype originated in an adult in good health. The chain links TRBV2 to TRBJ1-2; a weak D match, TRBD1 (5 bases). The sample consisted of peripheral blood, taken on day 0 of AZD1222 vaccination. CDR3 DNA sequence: TGTGCCAGCAGCGCGGGACCGCGCTATGGCTACACCTTC. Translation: CASSAGPRYGYTF.